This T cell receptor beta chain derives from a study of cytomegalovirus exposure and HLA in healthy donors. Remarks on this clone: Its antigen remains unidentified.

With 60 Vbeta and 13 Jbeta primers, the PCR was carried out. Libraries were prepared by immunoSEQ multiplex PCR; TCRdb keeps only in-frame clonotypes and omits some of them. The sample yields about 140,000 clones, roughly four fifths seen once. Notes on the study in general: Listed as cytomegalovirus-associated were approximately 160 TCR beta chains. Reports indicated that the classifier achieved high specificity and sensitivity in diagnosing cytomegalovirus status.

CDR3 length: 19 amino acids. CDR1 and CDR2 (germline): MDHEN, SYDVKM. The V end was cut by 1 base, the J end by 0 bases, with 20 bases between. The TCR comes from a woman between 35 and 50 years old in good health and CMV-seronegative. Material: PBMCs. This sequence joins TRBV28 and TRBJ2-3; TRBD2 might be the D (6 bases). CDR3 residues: CASSLYSPYVAGSTDTQYF. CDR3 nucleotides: TGTGCCAGCAGTTTATATTCCCCCTATGTGGCGGGGAGCACAGATACGCAGTATTTT.